Listed below are T cell receptor beta chains from one sample, sequenced in a study of early T cells in non-severe SARS-CoV-2 infection. MiXCR, applied by TCRdb to the 5' RACE reads, yields one record per CDR3 protein. The sample has approximately 28,000 distinct CDR3 sequences, about 6% seen once. Source: whole blood, taken at baseline. These TCRs come from an adult who was a healthcare worker with PCR-confirmed SARS-CoV-2 infection or an uninfected control (not recorded which). Both conserved end residues are part of each CDR3. D genes are given only for firm matches. Expanded clones get a size class; other rows say once, few or many, or leave the size out.

DNA: TGTGCCAGCGCAGGGCGGGGACAGCTTTCCTACGAGCAGTACTTC
CDR3: CASAGRGQLSYEQYF
size: many
D: NA
V: TRBV3-1
length: 15
J: TRBJ2-7

DNA: TGTGCCAGCAGTGAAGCGCTTAGGGCACACCAAGACCTTAATGAAAAACTGTTTTTT
CDR3: CASSEALRAHQDLNEKLFF
size: many
D: NA
V: TRBV6-1
length: 19
J: TRBJ1-4

DNA: TGTGCCAGCAGCCAAGATCGCCGGGATGGATCACCCCTCCACTTT
CDR3: CASSQDRRDGSPLHF
size: many
D: NA
V: TRBV4-2
length: 15
J: TRBJ1-6

DNA: TGTGCCAGCAGCGCAGGGGGCTTTGGGGCCAACGTCCTGACTTTC
CDR3: CASSAGGFGANVLTF
size: few
D: TRBD1
V: TRBV28
length: 15
J: TRBJ2-6

DNA: TGTGCCAGCAGTTTATCGTTGGACGGATCCTCAGGGCAGTTCTTC
CDR3: CASSLSLDGSSGQFF
size: few
D: NA
V: TRBV27
length: 15
J: TRBJ2-1

DNA: TGTGCCAGCAGCCAAGAAAGGGTAAATTCACCCCTCCACTTT
CDR3: CASSQERVNSPLHF
size: many
D: NA
V: TRBV4-2
length: 14
J: TRBJ1-6

DNA: TGCAGTGCTAGTCCCCGACCCGGATTGGGGGCAGATACGCAGTATTTT
CDR3: CSASPRPGLGADTQYF
size: many
D: NA
V: TRBV20-1
length: 16
J: TRBJ2-3

DNA: TGTGCCAGCAGCAATCGACTAGCGTCTTACAATGAGCAGTTCTTC
CDR3: CASSNRLASYNEQFF
size: NA
D: TRBD2
V: TRBV9
length: 15
J: TRBJ2-1

DNA: TGTGCCAGCAGTGGTCAGGGGGATGGTGAGCAGTACTTC
CDR3: CASSGQGDGEQYF
size: NA
D: TRBD1
V: TRBV2
length: 13
J: TRBJ2-7

DNA: TGTGCCAGCAGTTTGGTAGGGGCAGGAACTGAAGCTTTCTTT
CDR3: CASSLVGAGTEAFF
size: few
D: NA
V: TRBV12-3/TRBV12-4
length: 14
J: TRBJ1-1

DNA: NA
CDR3: CISVPEGSRDITYEQYF
size: many
D: NA
V: TRBV7-5
length: 17
J: TRBJ2-7

DNA: TGTGCCAGCAGTTTAGTGGTTCTGAACGAGCAGTACTTC
CDR3: CASSLVVLNEQYF
size: many
D: NA
V: TRBV28
length: 13
J: TRBJ2-7

DNA: TGCAGCGTCAGAGCGGGAGCCCCGACAGATACGCAGTATTTT
CDR3: CSVRAGAPTDTQYF
size: few
D: TRBD2
V: TRBV29-1
length: 14
J: TRBJ2-3

DNA: TGTGCCAGCAGTTTAGCCAGGGGTAATGAGCAGTTCTTC
CDR3: CASSLARGNEQFF
size: medium-sized
D: NA
V: TRBV28
length: 13
J: TRBJ2-1

DNA: TGCGCCAGCAGCCAAGTTACTAGCTCCTACAATGAGCAGTTCTTC
CDR3: CASSQVTSSYNEQFF
size: few
D: NA
V: TRBV4-1
length: 15
J: TRBJ2-1

DNA: TGTGCCAGCAGCTCGCGTATCGACCGGCAGCAGTACTTC
CDR3: CASSSRIDRQQYF
size: few
D: NA
V: TRBV7-2
length: 13
J: TRBJ2-7

DNA: TGTGCCAGCAGCTTAGGCCAGGGCGAGATTGGCTACACCTTC
CDR3: CASSLGQGEIGYTF
size: many
D: NA
V: TRBV7-6
length: 14
J: TRBJ1-2

DNA: TGTGCCAGCAGCCCCGACAGGGGGCGTTCATACGAGCAGTACTTC
CDR3: CASSPDRGRSYEQYF
size: many
D: NA
V: TRBV21-1
length: 15
J: TRBJ2-7